This is a list of T cell receptor beta chains from one sample in a study of cytomegalovirus exposure and HLA in healthy donors. Sequencing used immunoSEQ multiplex PCR; TCRdb keeps in-frame clones, though not all of them. There are 120,000 to 150,000 clones in the sample; around 77% occur only once, and approximately 1% lies in the top ten. The sample taken for sequencing was PBMCs. The receptors were gathered from a young man in good health and CMV-seronegative. Both conserved end residues are trimmed from each CDR3.

V gene,J gene,CDR3 protein
TRBV19,TRBJ2-2,ASSIAASGGPTGELS
TRBV7-8,TRBJ1-2,ASSRNAEGAIGYT
TRBV19,TRBJ1-2,ASRPSQGAAVYGYT
TRBV10-2,-,ATRDISEQY
TRBV11-2,TRBJ2-5,ASSITQGLEGEETQY
TRBV19,TRBJ1-1,ASQRSRNTEAF
TRBV18,TRBJ2-7,ASSPHVAGGVVQY
TRBV6-5,TRBJ2-5,ASSYSASQETQY
TRBV4-3,TRBJ1-2,ASSQDGRGAYGYT
TRBV7-6,TRBJ2-3,ASSAIGGDTDTQY
TRBV2,TRBJ1-2,ASSEVRGSDGYT
TRBV30,TRBJ1-5,AWSPGNQPQH
TRBV5-1,TRBJ2-6,ASSLWGQGSGANVLT
TRBV6-6,TRBJ1-6,ASSPKGVNSPLH
TRBV18,TRBJ2-1,ASSPRRGARNEQF
TRBV28,TRBJ1-2,ASSPTSNYGYT
TRBV5-4,TRBJ1-2,ASSYPGPPDGEYGYT
TRBV7-2,TRBJ2-1,ASSLKELVPIYNEQF